Listed below are T cell receptor beta chains from one sample, sequenced in a study of T-cell memory formation after mild COVID-19. MiXCR was run by TCRdb on the 5' RACE reads, yielding one entry per CDR3 protein. The profile covers 280,000 or so distinct CDR3 sequences, with 8% to 10% appearing a single time and 22% taken by the ten largest. The sequenced material came from PBMCs or a T cell subset sorted from them (not recorded which). These receptors all come from a man between 18 and 29 years old who had mild COVID-19 (a few samples of this study predate the infection). Cell type and time point are not known. The CDR3 runs from the conserved cysteine through the conserved F or W. A D gene is named only where the DNA matches it firmly. Expanded clones get a size class; other rows say once, few or many, or leave the size out.

J gene | clone size | V gene | D gene | CDR3 length | CDR3 DNA | CDR3 protein
TRBJ1-1 | many | TRBV10-3 | NA | 16 | TGTGCCATCACCACGGGGTCCCGGGAAGCGAACACTGAAGCTTTCTTT | CAITTGSREANTEAFF
TRBJ1-2 | NA | TRBV6-5 | NA | 16 | TGTGCCAGCAGTTCCGAGGTCCTCCCCCCCATTTATGGCTACACCTTC | CASSSEVLPPIYGYTF
TRBJ2-5 | many | TRBV5-1 | TRBD2 | 17 | TGCGCCAGCAGCTCGGGACTAGCGGGGGGTTTCCAAGAGACCCAGTACTTC | CASSSGLAGGFQETQYF
TRBJ2-5 | NA | TRBV7-7 | NA | 14 | TGTGCTAGCAGCTTAGCGACGAGCATGGAGACCCAGTACTTC | CASSLATSMETQYF
TRBJ2-7 | few | TRBV27 | NA | 15 | TGTGCCACCTTAGGCCTCTCAGGGGTAGGTTACGAGCAGTACTTC | CATLGLSGVGYEQYF
TRBJ1-4 | few | TRBV28 | NA | 14 | TGTGCCAGCAGTTTTAGGATCTTCAATGAAAAACTGTTTTTT | CASSFRIFNEKLFF
TRBJ2-5 | few | TRBV6-2/TRBV6-3 | NA | 14 | TGTGCCAGCAGTCAAAGACACCCGGAAGGGACCCAGTACTTC | CASSQRHPEGTQYF
TRBJ2-4 | few | TRBV28 | TRBD2 | 14 | TGTGCCAGCAGTTCGGGACTAGGGAGAAACATTCAGTACTTC | CASSSGLGRNIQYF
TRBJ2-1 | many | TRBV7-9 | NA | 13 | TGTGCCAGCAGCTTAGCGGGTAACAATGAGCAGTTCTTC | CASSLAGNNEQFF
TRBJ1-1 | many | TRBV6-5 | NA | 14 | TGTGCCAGCAGCCCCGAGGGGGATGGGGCTGGAGCTTTCTTT | CASSPEGDGAGAFF
TRBJ1-1 | few | TRBV7-6 | NA | 15 | TGTGCCAGCAGCTTAGATCTACGGGGCAACACTGAAGCTTTCTTT | CASSLDLRGNTEAFF
TRBJ2-1 | many | TRBV29-1 | NA | 14 | TGCAGCGTTGAAGATTGGACGGTCTACAATGAGCAGTTCTTC | CSVEDWTVYNEQFF
TRBJ2-2 | few | TRBV7-2 | NA | 14 | TGTGCCAGCACTAAAACGGGGGCCTACGGGGAGCTGTTTTTT | CASTKTGAYGELFF
TRBJ1-1 | few | TRBV6-6 | NA | 12 | TGTGCCAGCAGGGCGCCCGGCACTGAAGCTTTCTTT | CASRAPGTEAFF
TRBJ2-2 | few | TRBV11-3 | TRBD2 | 19 | TGTGCCAGCAGCTTCACATCGACTAGCGGGGGTTTAAACACCGGGGAGCTGTTTTTT | CASSFTSTSGGLNTGELFF
TRBJ1-1 | NA | TRBV12-5 | NA | 14 | TGTGCTAGTGGTTTGACGACGGCGATCTACGAAGCTTTCTTT | CASGLTTAIYEAFF
TRBJ2-1 | few | TRBV6-2/TRBV6-3 | NA | 13 | TGTGCCAGCAGTTACTCGAACTGGAATGAGCAGTTCTTC | CASSYSNWNEQFF
TRBJ2-1 | few | TRBV23-1 | TRBD1 | 18 | TGCGCCAGCAGTCTGGACAGGTCCGGGAATTACGCATACAATGAGCAGTTCTTC | CASSLDRSGNYAYNEQFF
TRBJ1-5 | few | TRBV12-3/TRBV12-4 | NA | 13 | TGTGCCAGCAGCACAACAGGTCCCCAGCCCCAGCATTTT | CASSTTGPQPQHF
TRBJ1-5 | few | TRBV6-5 | NA | 13 | TGTGCCAGCAGCACGAGCCGGAATCAGCCCCAGCATTTT | CASSTSRNQPQHF
TRBJ2-3 | few | TRBV4-3 | TRBD2 | 17 | TGCGCCAGCAGCCAAGACGGACTAGCGGGAAGCACAGATACGCAGTATTTT | CASSQDGLAGSTDTQYF
TRBJ2-1 | many | TRBV4-3 | NA | 18 | TGCGCCAGCAGCCAAGAGGTAGCCCTAATCGCCCCCCACAATGAGCAGTTCTTC | CASSQEVALIAPHNEQFF
TRBJ1-4 | many | TRBV7-6 | TRBD1 | 15 | TGTGCCAGCAGCTTAGAAGGGGACAGTAATGAAAAACTGTTTTTT | CASSLEGDSNEKLFF
TRBJ1-5 | many | TRBV12-3/TRBV12-4 | NA | 16 | TGTGCCAGCAGTTTACGCTCTCACAGTGGGGGTCAGCCCCAGCATTTT | CASSLRSHSGGQPQHF
TRBJ2-3 | NA | TRBV5-1 | TRBD1 | 14 | TGCGCCAGCAGCCCGGGACAGGAGGCAGATACGCAGTATTTT | CASSPGQEADTQYF
TRBJ2-7 | few | TRBV12-3/TRBV12-4 | TRBD1 | 14 | TGTGCCAGCAGTCACAGGGGCCCAACCTACGAGCAGTACTTC | CASSHRGPTYEQYF
TRBJ2-7 | many | TRBV5-6 | TRBD1 | 17 | TGTGCCAGCAGCGCACGGGACAGGGGAGCGGTTTCCTACGAGCAGTACTTC | CASSARDRGAVSYEQYF
TRBJ1-1 | NA | TRBV6-2/TRBV6-3 | NA | 13 | TGTGCCAGCAGTTACCGGGACAACACTGAAGCTTTCTTT | CASSYRDNTEAFF
TRBJ2-4 | few | TRBV7-2 | NA | 16 | TGTGCCAGCAGCTTGGGACCCGGACAGGGAGGGAACATTCAGTACTTC | CASSLGPGQGGNIQYF
TRBJ1-2 | few | TRBV20-1 | TRBD1 | 15 | TGCAGTGCCCAGGGACGGACAGGGTATAACTATGGCTACACCTTC | CSAQGRTGYNYGYTF
TRBJ2-1 | many | TRBV27 | NA | 15 | TGTGCCAGCAGTTGGGTTGGCCGACTCACTGATGAGCAGTTCTTC | CASSWVGRLTDEQFF
TRBJ2-3 | NA | TRBV5-6 | NA | 13 | TGTGCCAGCAGCTTGAGCCCAACAGATACGCAGTATTTT | CASSLSPTDTQYF
TRBJ2-7 | NA | TRBV20-1 | TRBD2 | 17 | TGCAGTGCTAGAGATTGGGGGACTAGCGGGGGTTCGTACGAGCAGTACTTC | CSARDWGTSGGSYEQYF
TRBJ2-1 | NA | TRBV7-8 | NA | 15 | TGTGCCAGCAGCCGGGCGGGGTCCCGATGGAATGAGCAGTTCTTC | CASSRAGSRWNEQFF
TRBJ1-2 | NA | TRBV5-1 | NA | 16 | TGCGCCAGCAGCTTGGGGGGTCCAGGGGTTGGCTATGGCTACACCTTC | CASSLGGPGVGYGYTF
TRBJ1-1 | NA | TRBV10-3 | NA | 15 | TGTGCCATCAGTGACTTTGGGACCCGGAGCACTGAAGCTTTCTTT | CAISDFGTRSTEAFF
TRBJ2-3 | many | TRBV7-3 | TRBD2 | 17 | TGTGCCAGCAGCTCGCGACTAGCGGGGGACCGCACAGATACGCAGTATTTT | CASSSRLAGDRTDTQYF
TRBJ1-1 | NA | TRBV21-1 | NA | 12 | TGTGCCACCCACCGGGGCTACACTGAAGCTTTCTTT | CATHRGYTEAFF
TRBJ2-7 | few | TRBV20-1 | NA | 14 | TGCAGTGCTTTTGGGTTTGGGGGGATCCACGAGCAGTACTTC | CSAFGFGGIHEQYF
TRBJ2-7 | NA | TRBV5-1 | TRBD1 | 15 | TGCGCCAGCAGTTACGGGGACAGGGTCGGCTACGAGCAGTACTTC | CASSYGDRVGYEQYF
TRBJ1-5 | NA | TRBV12-5 | NA | 12 | TGTGCTAGTGGTTTCCTAAGTCAGCCCCAGCATTTT | CASGFLSQPQHF
TRBJ1-2 | few | TRBV6-5 | NA | 14 | TGTGCCAGCAGTTACTCGGAGACGAGCTATGGCTACACCTTC | CASSYSETSYGYTF
TRBJ1-1 | many | TRBV7-9 | NA | 13 | TGTGCCAGCAGCTCGGTCGGGGACACTGAAGCTTTCTTT | CASSSVGDTEAFF
TRBJ2-1 | NA | TRBV6-6 | TRBD1 | 13 | TGTGCCAGCAGCCGTCCCGGGACAGGTGAGCAGTTCTTC | CASSRPGTGEQFF